The 31 T cell receptor beta chains reported below all come from one sample, sequenced in a study of identical twins. Each CDR3 protein is one row after TCRdb ran MiXCR on the 5' RACE reads. The data show about 890,000 distinct CDR3 sequences, around an eighth seen once. The sample also formed part of further work on yellow fever vaccine responses in identical twins.

The sequencing input was PBMCs. The receptors derive from a young woman in good health.

J is TRBJ2-5 and V is TRBV6-1; 8 bases are shared with TRBD1. CDR3 length equals 14 residues. V shed 4 bases, J shed 5 bases, and the junction held 6 bases outside the gene matches. Germline-derived CDR1 and CDR2 are MNHNS and SASEGT. The CDR3 here is CASSGQGIGETQYF. CDR3 sequence (DNA): TGTGCCAGCAGTGGACAGGGGATCGGGGAGACCCAGTACTTC.

In its sample, this clonotype was seen many times. The chain uses TRBV12-3 or TRBV12-4 and TRBJ2-1; D possibly corresponds to TRBD1 (5 bases). The CDR3 is 13 amino acids. Trimming left V 1 base short and J 8 bases short, with 9 bases between. The DNA for the CDR3 is TGTGCCAGCAGTTTAGGCCTACAGGATGAGCAGTTCTTC. It specifies CASSLGLQDEQFF.

The chain combines TRBV11-3 with TRBJ2-1, with a possible D match to TRBD2 (6 bases). V was cut by 5 bases and J by 4 bases, with 12 bases left in between. CDR1 and CDR2 from the germline V gene are SGHNT and YENEEA. CDR3 size: 14 residues. The chain's CDR3 is CASSKDYGYNEQFF. The CDR3, as DNA: TGTGCCAGCAGCAAGGACTACGGATACAATGAGCAGTTCTTC.

Note on this clonotype: Germline is not matched at one junction end, which may reflect a read error. The chain recombines TRBV12-3 or TRBV12-4 with TRBJ2-2; 10 bases are a match to TRBD2. The CDR3 covers 18 residues. The CDR3: CASCLGLAGVGRTGELFF. For the CDR3, the DNA is TGTGCCAGCTGTTTAGGTCTAGCGGGAGTGGGAAGGACCGGGGAGCTGTTTTTT.

This clonotype was recorded once. The gene calls are TRBV4-1 and TRBJ2-1, with D uncertain. The CDR3 has 14 residues. V gave up 0 bases and J gave up 9 bases, with 12 bases separating them. The germline CDR1 and CDR2 sequences are MGHRA and YSYEKL. This chain's CDR3 is CASSQDLTWGEQFF. Here the CDR3 DNA reads TGCGCCAGCAGCCAAGATCTCACTTGGGGTGAGCAGTTCTTC.

This clonotype was seen more than once but under ten times. The chain is built from TRBV20-1 and TRBJ2-2; 10 bases match TRBD2. The length of the CDR3 is 15 residues. CDR1 and CDR2 (germline): DFQATT, SNEGSKA (reference sequence). V gave up 6 bases and J gave up 7 bases; unmatched junction bases: 11. DNA for the CDR3: TGCAGTGCAAATAGCGGGGGGAGCCCGTACGGGGAGCTGTTTTTT. This encodes CSANSGGSPYGELFF.

This clonotype was seen at least ten times. The gene calls are TRBV20-1 and TRBJ2-7, with TRBD2 identical over 11 bases. This CDR3 spans 16 amino acids. V lost 5 bases and J lost 6; bases outside the gene matches: 15. In germline, CDR1 is DFQATT, CDR2 SNEGSKA (reference sequence). CDR3 amino acids: CSASSSIPGLAVEQYF. The CDR3 nucleotides are TGCAGTGCTTCCTCATCAATACCGGGACTAGCGGTCGAGCAGTACTTC.

This clonotype was observed a few times. J is TRBJ1-1 and V is TRBV10-3, with TRBD1 matching over 8 bases. The CDR3 spans 13 residues. V lost 10 bases and J lost 2; bases outside the gene matches: 6. Germline loops: CDR1 ENHRY, CDR2 SYGVKD. DNA for the CDR3: TGTGCCACCGGACAGGGAGAAAACACTGAAGCTTTCTTT. As protein: CATGQGENTEAFF.

The V and J genes are TRBV5-1 and TRBJ2-7, with 7 bases aligning to TRBD1. J was trimmed by 3 bases and V by 3 bases; bases with no gene match: 9. The CDR3 has 15 residues. Per germline, CDR1 SGHRS and CDR2 YFSETQ. The CDR3 nucleotides read TGCGCCAGCAGCTCCCTCGGGACAGCGAACTACGAGCAGTACTTC. It yields the protein CASSSLGTANYEQYF.

The table lists this clonotype with a few counts. The chain uses TRBV2 and TRBJ1-1; D call uncertain. Between the trimmed V and J ends, which lost 7 bases and 2 bases, there was a span of 17 bases. The CDR3 consists of 15 residues. The germline V gene encodes CDR1 SNHLY and CDR2 FYNNEI. Here the CDR3 reads CASTVAVDGNTEAFF. Written as DNA, the CDR3 is TGTGCCAGCACCGTTGCCGTTGACGGAAACACTGAAGCTTTCTTT.

This clonotype was picked up a small number of times. The chain carries TRBV24-1 and TRBJ1-1; 8 bases align to TRBD1. After removal of 8 bases from V and 2 bases from J, the junction contained 3 bases not matched to a gene. Germline CDR1 and CDR2: KGHDR and SFDVKD. This CDR3 is built from 13 residues. The CDR3 nucleotides read TGTGCCACCACGACAGGGGTTAACACTGAAGCTTTCTTT. Amino acids: CATTTGVNTEAFF.

This chain connects TRBV6-1 to TRBJ2-5; tentatively, D is TRBD1 (7 bases). Trimming removed 6 bases at V and 4 bases at J, with 21 bases between. The CDR3 runs to 16 residues. Germline CDR1 MNHNS, CDR2 SASEGT. The CDR3 nucleotides are TGTGCCAGCAGGACACCAGGGGGGTTGATGGGAGAGACCCAGTACTTC. The encoded protein is CASRTPGGLMGETQYF.

The chain employs TRBV6-5 and TRBJ2-2, with D perhaps matching TRBD2 (5 bases). V lost 1 base to trimming and J lost 0 bases, with 15 bases between them. The CDR3 is 18 residues long. Per the germline V gene, CDR1 is MNHEY and CDR2 is SVGAGI. CDR3: CASSYFGVTRSNTGELFF. CDR3 in DNA: TGTGCCAGCAGTTACTTCGGGGTAACCCGGTCGAACACCGGGGAGCTGTTTTTT.

The CDR3 protein is CASTPISGATGELFF. The CDR3 region has the DNA TGTGCCAGCACCCCGATCTCAGGGGCAACCGGGGAGCTGTTTTTT. The rearrangement links TRBV6-1 to TRBJ2-2; D may be TRBD1 (6 bases). This CDR3 is 15 amino acids long. Trimming stripped 7 bases from V and 5 bases from J, with 17 bases between. Germline lookup yields CDR1 MNHNS and CDR2 SASEGT.

The rearrangement joins TRBV20-1 to TRBJ1-3; D perhaps matches TRBD1 (5 bases). From germline, CDR1 is DFQATT and CDR2 SNEGSKA (reference sequence). The CDR3 has 13 residues. The V end was cut by 6 bases, the J end by 1 base, with 10 bases between. CDR3 sequence reads: CSALTGSGNTIYF. The CDR3 coding sequence is TGCAGTGCGTTAACAGGATCTGGAAACACCATATATTTT.

The chain combines TRBV5-1 with TRBJ2-5; D perhaps matches TRBD2 (5 bases). The ends were cut back, 0 bases at V and 0 bases at J, with 9 bases in the middle. The CDR3 extends over 15 amino acids. CDR1 and CDR2 (germline): SGHRS, YFSETQ. This chain's CDR3 is CASSLGGVHQETQYF. Here the CDR3 DNA reads TGCGCCAGCAGCTTGGGGGGAGTGCACCAAGAGACCCAGTACTTC.

J is TRBJ2-3 and V is TRBV11-2, with 9 bases that match TRBD2. This CDR3 is 17 amino acids long. V lost 1 base to trimming and J lost 1 base; unmatched junction nucleotides: 6. Germline-derived CDR1 and CDR2 are SGHAT and FQNNGV. The CDR3 is CASSLVWAGGRTDTQYF. In DNA form, the CDR3 reads TGTGCCAGCAGCTTAGTTTGGGCGGGAGGGCGCACAGATACGCAGTATTTT.

This clonotype was recorded at least ten times. The chain links TRBV6-1 to TRBJ1-5, with D possibly being TRBD1 (6 bases). The germline CDR1 and CDR2 sequences are MNHNS and SASEGT. The CDR3 is 13 residues long. V was cut by 6 bases and J by 3 bases, with 9 bases left in between. The CDR3, as DNA: TGTGCCAGCAGCGGACAGTACAATCAGCCCCAGCATTTT. Translated: CASSGQYNQPQHF.

This clonotype was found many times. V gene TRBV12-3 or TRBV12-4 combines with J gene TRBJ2-1, with D possibly matching TRBD2 (6 bases). This CDR3 is built from 15 residues. Trimming shortened V by 3 bases and J by 3 bases, and 12 bases separated the two germline ends. CDR3 amino acids: CASSFSGEFYNEQFF. CDR3 DNA: TGTGCCAGCAGTTTTAGCGGAGAATTCTACAATGAGCAGTTCTTC.

This clonotype was counted at least ten times. The gene calls are TRBV20-1 and TRBJ2-5, with a weak D call TRBD1 (6 bases). Germline V gene sequence: CDR1 DFQATT, CDR2 SNEGSKA (reference sequence). The CDR3 has 15 amino acids. Trimming removed 7 bases at V and 2 bases at J, with 20 bases between. CDR3 amino acids: CSGQQGQTLQETQYF. The CDR3, as DNA: TGCAGTGGCCAACAAGGACAGACATTACAAGAGACCCAGTACTTC.

The chain couples TRBV12-3 or TRBV12-4 to TRBJ2-2, with D possibly called TRBD1 or TRBD2 (5 bases each). The CDR3 is 17 residues long. The V and J ends lost 1 base and 3 bases respectively, with 15 bases between them. For the CDR3, the DNA is TGTGCCAGCAGTTTAGACCGGGGCGGTCGTGACACCGGGGAGCTGTTTTTT. Translated, it gives CASSLDRGGRDTGELFF.

This clonotype was counted only a few times. The rearrangement uses TRBV5-1 and TRBJ2-5, with a possible D match to TRBD1 (6 bases). Germline CDR1 and CDR2: SGHRS and YFSETQ. The ends were cut back, 2 bases at V and 3 bases at J, with 11 bases in the middle. The CDR3 sequence is 14 residues long. The CDR3 spells CASSFAGAKETQYF. CDR3 nucleotides: TGCGCCAGCAGCTTTGCAGGGGCGAAAGAGACCCAGTACTTC.

The chain has TRBV7-8 and TRBJ2-5; 11 bases fit TRBD2. V shed 3 bases and J 3 bases; nucleotides not matched to a gene: 12. This CDR3 comprises 18 residues. The germline CDR1 and CDR2 sequences are SGHVS and FQNEAQ. The CDR3 loop is CASSFLAGGVLGKETQYF. The CDR3 bases are TGTGCCAGCAGCTTTTTAGCGGGAGGGGTTTTGGGTAAAGAGACCCAGTACTTC.

The table lists this clonotype with a few counts. The J gene is TRBJ1-1, the V gene TRBV10-3; 7 bases align to TRBD1. This CDR3 has 14 amino acids. Germline values: CDR1 ENHRY, CDR2 SYGVKD. The V and J ends lost 4 bases and 2 bases, in that order; junction bases with no gene match: 4. This CDR3 reads CAISVGQLNTEAFF. In DNA form, the CDR3 reads TGTGCCATCAGTGTGGGACAGTTAAACACTGAAGCTTTCTTT.

In DNA form, the CDR3 reads TGCAGTGCTAGCGGGCCGGGACTAGACCCCCGTGAGCAGTTCTTC. It codes for CSASGPGLDPREQFF. The chain carries TRBV20-1 and TRBJ2-1, with 8 nucleotides matching TRBD2. J was trimmed by 9 bases and V by 3 bases; bases with no gene match: 13. Germline lookup yields CDR1 DFQATT and CDR2 SNEGSKA (reference sequence). This CDR3 spans 15 amino acids.

DNA of the CDR3: TGTGCCAGCAGTTCCCAGGCCCTCACCTACGAGCAGTACTTC. Its protein is CASSSQALTYEQYF. The chain joins TRBV12-3 or TRBV12-4 to TRBJ2-7, with unresolved D. The CDR3 has 14 amino acids. Trimming cost V 4 bases and J 2 bases, with 12 bases left between them.

This clonotype was counted only a few times. The CDR3, as DNA: TGTGCCAGCAGCTTAAACGTCCATGAGCAGTTCTTC. Its protein is CASSLNVHEQFF. The J gene is TRBJ2-1, the V gene TRBV11-2, with D uncertain. Germline V gene lookup returns CDR1 SGHAT and CDR2 FQNNGV. V gave up 2 bases and J gave up 8 bases, with 7 bases separating them. The CDR3 is 12 amino acids.

This clonotype was observed a few times. The genes are TRBV6-5 and TRBJ2-1; the match to TRBD2 covers 8 bases. J was trimmed by 12 bases and V by 4 bases; bases with no gene match: 11. The CDR3 consists of 14 residues. Looked up from germline, CDR1 is MNHEY and CDR2 is SVGAGI. The CDR3 DNA follows: TGTGCCAGCAGTTCCGGACTAGCCTCTCAGGCGCAGTTCTTC. It translates to CASSSGLASQAQFF.

This clonotype occurred a few times. The J gene is TRBJ2-7, the V gene TRBV4-1; D uncertain. The CDR3 sequence is 15 residues long. Germline CDR1 and CDR2: MGHRA and YSYEKL. The V end lost 0 bases, the J end lost 1 base, and 10 bases lay between the germline ends. CDR3 DNA: TGCGCCAGCAGCCAAGATCTTGGGCTGTCCTACGAGCAGTACGTC. Residues: CASSQDLGLSYEQYV.

This clonotype came up a few times. The chain joins TRBV10-3 to TRBJ2-7; possibly TRBD2 for D (7 bases). This CDR3 has 15 residues. The V gene lost 6 bases and the J gene lost 5 bases, with 20 bases spanning the gap. The germline gives CDR1 ENHRY, CDR2 SYGVKD. CDR3 in DNA: TGTGCCATCAGCCCAGGGAGGGGGGGTTTCGACGAGCAGTACTTC. The encoded protein is CAISPGRGGFDEQYF.

The gene calls are TRBV7-8 and TRBJ2-2; 12 bases align to TRBD2. The V gene end was trimmed by 5 bases and the J gene end by 5 bases; junction bases not matched to a gene: 6. Per the germline V gene, CDR1 is SGHVS and CDR2 is FQNEAQ. There are 16 residues in the CDR3. The CDR3 sequence is CASSAASGGATGELFF. As DNA, the CDR3 is TGTGCCAGCAGCGCCGCTAGCGGGGGGGCTACCGGGGAGCTGTTTTTT.